This is a list of T cell receptor beta chains from one sample in a study of blood T cells in healthy people across ages. One entry per CDR3 protein results from TCRdb running MiXCR on the 5' RACE reads. The sample has more than 1,400,000 distinct CDR3 sequences; 42% are singletons. The sample comprised blood. The source is a woman younger than 30 in good health. Each CDR3 is given with its conserved first and last residue. The D gene is left open where the match is weak. Clone size is not always given. Where it is, it says once, few, many or a class for expanded clones.

.	TRBV9	.	TRBJ2-1	TGTGCCAGCAGCGTAGGACTAGACGGTCGCAAGGAGCAGTTCTTC	CASSVGLDGRKEQFF
.	TRBV18	.	TRBJ2-2	TGTGCCAGCTCACCACCAGGCAGGGGCGGCGGGGAGCTGTTTTTT	CASSPPGRGGGELFF
TRBD2	TRBV20-1	.	TRBJ2-5	TGCAGTGCTAGAGATCAGTCTTCCGGGAGGGAGACCCAGTACTTC	CSARDQSSGRETQYF
.	TRBV5-1	.	TRBJ2-5	TGCGCCAGCGGCATCACGCCGGGGGCCCAAGAGACCCAGTACTTC	CASGITPGAQETQYF
.	TRBV28	few	TRBJ2-7	TGTGCCAGCAGTCCCTACGGGGTCCCCTACGAGCAGTACTTC	CASSPYGVPYEQYF
.	TRBV7-2	.	TRBJ2-4	TGTGCCTGCAGCTTAGGCGTGAAAAACATTCAGTACTTC	CACSLGVKNIQYF
TRBD2	TRBV25-1	.	TRBJ2-7	TGTGCCAGCGGCAAGGGACTAGCGGTTAGCTACGAGCAGTACTTC	CASGKGLAVSYEQYF
TRBD1	TRBV7-2	.	TRBJ2-7	TGTGCCAGCAGCTCCGACAGGGGAACCGGCGAGCAGTACTTC	CASSSDRGTGEQYF
.	TRBV7-2	few	TRBJ2-3	TGTGCCAGCAGTGGGACACAAGAGTACACAGATACGCAGTATTTT	CASSGTQEYTDTQYF
.	TRBV2	once	TRBJ2-5	TGTGCCAGCAGGAGAACCTCTAGACTAGGCTTTTCTGATGAGCAGTACTTC	CASRRTSRLGFSDEQYF
.	TRBV20-1	.	TRBJ2-5	TGCAGTGCTGGGGGGGAGCGACAGGGGATTTATCTAGAGACCCAGTACTTC	CSAGGERQGIYLETQYF
TRBD1	TRBV7-9	few	TRBJ1-2	TGTGCCAGCAGCCCTACGACAGGGACCTATGGCTACACCTTC	CASSPTTGTYGYTF
TRBD2	TRBV12-3/TRBV12-4	.	TRBJ2-5	TGTGCCAGCAGGTCCGGACTAGCGGGAGGGGAGCAGTACTTC	CASRSGLAGGEQYF
.	TRBV28	.	TRBJ1-3	TGTGCCAGCAGTTTTAGGGGAACAGGGATCGCTGGAAACACCATATATTTT	CASSFRGTGIAGNTIYF
.	TRBV27	few	TRBJ2-5	TGTGCCACACGAACTAGCAATGGGGAGACCCAGTACTTC	CATRTSNGETQYF
.	TRBV28	.	TRBJ2-4	TGTGCCAGCAGTTTAGGCGGGCCCCTCGACATTCAGTACTTC	CASSLGGPLDIQYF
TRBD1	TRBV12-3/TRBV12-4	few	TRBJ2-1	TGTGCCAGCAGTCCAGGGACAGGCTCCGAGCAGTTCTTC	CASSPGTGSEQFF
TRBD1	TRBV2	.	TRBJ1-2	TGTGCCAGCAGTGAAACCCCGGGACAGGCCATCTATGGCTACACCTTC	CASSETPGQAIYGYTF
.	TRBV14	few	TRBJ2-5	TGTGCCAGCAGCAAAAGACAGCAAGAGACCCAGTACTTC	CASSKRQQETQYF
.	TRBV5-1	.	TRBJ2-1	TGCGCCAGCAGCTACGGATCAGGGAAGCAGTTCTTC	CASSYGSGKQFF
.	TRBV5-1	.	TRBJ2-7	TGCGCCAGCAGCCCTGGCCGGGGGAGCTTCTACGAGCAGTACTTC	CASSPGRGSFYEQYF
.	TRBV29-1	few	TRBJ2-1	TGCAGCAGGGTCGGGGGAAATTACAATGAGCAGTTCTTC	CSRVGGNYNEQFF
TRBD2	TRBV4-1	.	TRBJ2-1	TGCGCCAGCAGCCACCTTAGCGGGAGTCACAATGAGCAGTTCTTC	CASSHLSGSHNEQFF
TRBD2	TRBV11-2	.	TRBJ2-7	TGTGCCAGCAGCTTAGCCTCTACTAGCGGGATCCGCGCCTACGAGCAGTACTTC	CASSLASTSGIRAYEQYF
.	TRBV7-3	many	TRBJ2-3	TGTGCCAGCAGCTTTTCGGGGGGCCAAGATACGCAGTATTTT	CASSFSGGQDTQYF
TRBD1	TRBV5-1	few	TRBJ2-7	TGCGCCAGCAGCGACCGGACAGGGGCTTCCTACGAGCAGTACTTC	CASSDRTGASYEQYF
TRBD1	TRBV5-1	.	TRBJ1-1	TGCGCCAGCAGCTTGGAAAGGACAGGGGACACTGAAGCTTTCTTT	CASSLERTGDTEAFF
TRBD1	TRBV2	.	TRBJ2-7	TGTGCCAGCAGGACTACCACCGGGACAGGGCCCTCCTACGAGCAGTACTTC	CASRTTTGTGPSYEQYF
TRBD1	TRBV25-1	few	TRBJ1-4	TGTGCCAGCAGTCAGGGACAGGCTAATGAAAAACTGTTTTTT	CASSQGQANEKLFF
.	TRBV9	.	TRBJ2-2	TGTGCCAGCAGCGTAGTTCTCATGGCCGGGGAGCTGTTTTTT	CASSVVLMAGELFF
.	TRBV10-3	.	TRBJ2-7	TGTGCCATCAGTGATTTCGATCAAATCGCCGGGCCCACCTACGAGCAGTACTTC	CAISDFDQIAGPTYEQYF
.	TRBV21-1	.	TRBJ2-5	TGTGCCAGCAGCTACCCAGTGACAGGGGATAAGTCATGGGAGACCCAGTACTTC	CASSYPVTGDKSWETQYF
TRBD2	TRBV20-1	.	TRBJ2-5	TGCAGTGCCCGACGGGGGGAAGCCCAAGAGACCCAGTACTTC	CSARRGEAQETQYF
.	TRBV28	.	TRBJ2-7	TGTGCCAGCACCGGACCAGGGGGGCTACGCTCCTACGAGCAGTACTTC	CASTGPGGLRSYEQYF
.	TRBV4-3	.	TRBJ1-1	TGCGCCAGCAGCCCTCGGGACAAAAGAAACCTAGACACTGAAGCTTTCTTT	CASSPRDKRNLDTEAFF
TRBD1	TRBV5-1	.	TRBJ2-5	TGCGCCGGCTCGGACCGGGACAGGAAAGAGACCCAGTACTTC	CAGSDRDRKETQYF